The 17 T cell receptor beta chains given below trace back to one sample, sequenced in a study of tumor and adjacent non-tumor tissue in lung cancer. The template was RNA from unsorted bulk tissue. This non-tumor lung sample came from over 3 cm beyond the tumor edge. A modified ARM-PCR protocol with three rounds of nested PCR amplified TCRbeta. MiXCR, applied by TCRdb to the multiplex PCR reads, yields one record per CDR3 protein. This table has 60,000 or so distinct CDR3 sequences, around two thirds appearing once. Sequenced input: distant non-tumor lung tissue. The source of these receptors is a man aged 70 or older with non-small cell lung cancer.

Notes on this clonotype: At one boundary the junction diverges from the germline segment, which might be a read error. The chain joins TRBV11-2 to TRBJ2-1, with TRBD1 identical over 11 bases. CDR1 and CDR2 from the germline V gene are SGHAT and FQNNGV. The CDR3 length is 16 residues. CDR3 nucleotides: TGTGCCAGCAGCTTAGGCGGGACAGGGGGTATGGATGAGCAGATCTTC. Protein sequence: CASSLGGTGGMDEQIF. Full variable domain (rest looked up from reference TRBV11-2 and TRBJ2-1): EAGVAQSPRYKIIEKRQSVAFWCNPISGHATLYWYQQILGQGPKLLIQFQNNGVVDDSQLPKDRFSAERLKGVDSTLKIQPAKLEDSAVYLCASSLGGTGGMDEQIFGPGTRLTVL.

This clonotype was counted many times. The chain recombines TRBV10-2 with TRBJ1-1, with D possibly matching TRBD1 (5 bases). This CDR3 is built from 14 residues. Germline CDR1 WSHSY, CDR2 SAAADI. V was pared by 7 bases and J by 1 base, with 13 bases between. The CDR3 sequence: CASTYGTGNTEAFF. CDR3 nucleotides: TGCGCCAGCACATACGGGACGGGGAACACTGAAGCTTTCTTT.

The table lists this clonotype with a few counts. This may stem from a read error, because a much larger clone lies one nucleotide away. The CDR3 ends on some other residue instead of the conserved phenylalanine or tryptophan, so this is likely a read error. The chain links TRBV12-3 or TRBV12-4 to TRBJ2-7; D not certain. The CDR3 sequence is 13 residues long. Trimming cost V 2 bases and J 3 bases, with 8 bases left between them. The CDR3 DNA sequence: TGTGCCAGCAGTTTATCTAGACTCTACGAGCAGTACTAC. Translated, it gives CASSLSRLYEQYY.

On this clonotype: Germline is not matched at one junction end, which may reflect a read error. The chain couples TRBV6-1 to TRBJ2-5; tentative D call: TRBD1 (5 bases). The CDR3 covers 15 residues. Germline assignment: CDR1 MNHNS and CDR2 SASEGT. CDR3 amino acids: CACCATGFREENQYF. In DNA form, the CDR3 reads TGTGCCTGCTGTGCAACAGGTTTCCGTGAAGAGAACCAGTACTTC.

As regards this clonotype: This CDR3 fails to terminate in the conserved phenylalanine or tryptophan, so it likely reflects a read error. This chain joins TRBV6-1 and TRBJ2-7, with TRBD2 matching 9 bases. Trimming at V came to 9 bases and at J to 2 bases, leaving 8 bases not matched to a gene. This CDR3 comprises 14 residues. Germline V lookup: CDR1 MNHNS, CDR2 SASEGT. CDR3 loop: CARRRLAAPYEQYL. CDR3 sequence (DNA): TGTGCCAGGAGACGACTAGCGGCTCCCTACGAGCAGTACTTA.

This chain uses TRBV19 with TRBJ2-6; D is perhaps TRBD1 (5 bases). This CDR3 is built from 14 residues. With 5 bases removed from V and 7 bases from J, the gap between germline ends came to 12 bases. Per germline, CDR1 LNHDA and CDR2 SQIVND (reference sequence). CDR3 protein: CASSPQDKANVLTF. The CDR3 DNA sequence: TGTGCCAGTAGTCCTCAGGACAAAGCCAACGTCCTGACTTTC.

As concerns this clonotype: The CDR3 end shows no conserved phenylalanine or tryptophan, and so a read error is likely. The rearrangement links TRBV30 to TRBJ1-1; no reliable D call. The CDR3 consists of 13 residues. V lost 4 bases, J lost 1 base, and 10 bases lay in between. The V gene's germline CDR1 is GTSNPN and CDR2 SVGIG (reference sequence). Here the CDR3 reads CAWIVAENTEAFL. Here the CDR3 DNA reads TGTGCCTGGATTGTGGCCGAGAACACTGAAGCTTTCTTA.

This clonotype came up once. Its ends do not fully match the called genes, so a read error is possible. The rearrangement links TRBV29-1 to TRBJ2-3; no clear D gene. CDR1 is SQVTM and CDR2 is ANQGSEA in the germline V gene. This CDR3 region has 11 residues. The CDR3 DNA sequence: TGCGGCGTTGCCCGGGTGAATACGCAGTATTTT. It translates to CGVARVNTQYF.

This sequence joins TRBV6-5 and TRBJ2-3; 7 bases align to TRBD1. Germline V gene lookup returns CDR1 MNHEY and CDR2 SVGAGI. J gave up 3 bases and V 5 bases, and 11 bases lay outside the gene matches. The CDR3 is 16 amino acids. The CDR3 bases are TGTGCCAGCAGTCACCGGACAGGACTTAGTACAGATACGCAGTATTTT. It translates to CASSHRTGLSTDTQYF.

On this clonotype itself: One end of the junction does not line up with germline, which may come from a read error. The J gene is TRBJ1-5, the V gene TRBV6-5; no firm D call. Germline values: CDR1 MNHEY, CDR2 SVGAGI. This CDR3 has 15 amino acids. CDR3 DNA sequence: TGTGCTAGCCAAGGAGGACTGAGTCTCAATCAGTCCCAGCATTTT. Amino acids: CASQGGLSLNQSQHF.

Details on this clonotype: Germline is not matched at one junction end, which may reflect a read error. V gene TRBV6-1 combines with J gene TRBJ2-3; 9 positions agree with TRBD2. In germline, CDR1 is MNHNS, CDR2 SASEGT. This CDR3 has 17 amino acids. The CDR3 DNA sequence: TGTGTCAGCAGTGAAAGGTTCCTAGCGGGAAGCATAGATACGCAGTATTTT. Protein sequence: CVSSERFLAGSIDTQYF.

Concerning this clonotype itself: It may be a read error: a sequence one base away is much more abundant. The rearrangement uses TRBV13 and TRBJ2-5, with D possibly being TRBD1 (6 bases). The CDR3 length is 14 residues. Trimming cost V 4 bases and J 4 bases, with 13 bases left between them. The germline V gene has CDR1 PRHDT and CDR2 FYEKMQ (reference sequence). The CDR3 nucleotides are TGTGCCAGCAGCTCCCGACAGGTCGTAGAGACCCAGTACTTC. Translating gives CASSSRQVVETQYF.

Concerning this clonotype itself: This may stem from a read error, because a much larger clone lies one nucleotide away. CDR3 sequence reads: CAFSEGREAGNEQFF. In nucleotides, the CDR3 is TGTGCCTTCAGTGAAGGGCGGGAGGCGGGCAATGAGCAGTTCTTC. The chain joins TRBV10-3 to TRBJ2-1, with TRBD2 identical over 8 bases. Germline loops: CDR1 ENHRY, CDR2 SYGVKD. The CDR3 sequence is 15 residues long.

Details on this clonotype: Germline is not matched at one junction end, which may reflect a read error. This rearrangement joins TRBV6-5 to TRBJ1-2; tentative D call: TRBD1 (6 bases). CDR1 and CDR2 from the germline V gene are MNHEY and SVGAGI. The length of the CDR3 is 14 residues. The CDR3 nucleotides are TGTGCCAGCAGTTCGAACGACAGGTTCTATGGCTACATGTTC. Translated: CASSSNDRFYGYMF.

This chain links TRBV6-6 with TRBJ1-4; no clear D. The germline CDR1 and CDR2 sequences are MNHNY and SVGAGI (reference sequence). The CDR3 has 12 residues. Trimming removed 7 bases at V and 8 bases at J, with 11 bases between. As DNA, the CDR3 is TGTGCCAGCACCGTACAGAGCGAAAAACTGTTTTTT. This sequence encodes CASTVQSEKLFF.

As regards this clonotype: The junction and the germline gene differ at one end; a read error may be behind it. The V and J genes are TRBV7-9 and TRBJ2-5, with TRBD2 matching over 7 bases. Germline CDR1 reads SEHNR; CDR2 reads FQNEAQ (reference sequence). This CDR3 comprises 15 residues. In nucleotides, the CDR3 is TGTGCCAGCAGCTTAATGGGGGGGGACCAAGAGACCCTGTACTTC. Translated: CASSLMGGDQETLYF.

About this clonotype itself: It may be a read error: a sequence one base away is much more abundant. The rearrangement links TRBV24-1 to TRBJ2-2; TRBD2 is a possible D gene (7 bases). This CDR3 has 18 residues. Germline lookup yields CDR1 KGHDR and CDR2 SFDVKD. The CDR3 sequence: CVTSGWGGQNRNTGELFF. In DNA, the CDR3 is TGTGTCACCAGTGGGTGGGGGGGCCAAAACCGGAACACCGGGGAGCTGTTTTTT.